The subject of this entry is one T cell receptor beta chain. Sequenced by immunoSEQ multiplex PCR; TCRdb stores in-frame clones only, minus some. The sample has about 200,000 clones, around four fifths seen once; the top ten hold about 8.9%. This specimen belongs to a study of blood T cell repertoires in COVID-19. Whole-study context: Some COVID-19 samples were acute and others convalescent; all came from the United States, Italy and Spain.

Looked up from germline, CDR1 is SGHRS and CDR2 is YFSETQ. This CDR3 comprises 15 residues. The V gene end was trimmed by 3 bases and the J gene end by 3 bases; junction bases not matched to a gene: 6. The TCR comes from a woman aged 45 to 65 with acute or convalescent COVID-19. The sample was peripheral blood. V and J are TRBV5-1 and TRBJ2-3, with 8 bases matching TRBD2. The CDR3 loop reads CASSSFAGGTDTQYF. The CDR3 region has the DNA TGCGCCAGCAGCTCCTTCGCGGGAGGAACAGATACGCAGTATTTT.